This T cell receptor (beta chain) stems from a study of blood T cell repertoires in COVID-19. As for the study in general: The United States, Italy and Spain were the sources of the acute and convalescent COVID-19 samples.

In the study's own analysis: Amplification of reference gene primers provided the estimated nucleated cell counts. Produced via immunoSEQ multiplex PCR; TCRdb's table is partial and in-frame only. The V and J calls and clone size come from that table; D and trimming were worked out from the DNA. The repertoire holds around 300,000 clones, 90% seen once, with around 0.96% in the top ten. The CDR3 consists of 11 residues. Per the germline V gene, CDR1 is DFQATT and CDR2 is SNEGSKA (reference sequence). Material: peripheral blood. The receptor's source is a woman aged 40 to 50 with COVID-19, enrolled during active disease. V and J are TRBV20-1 and TRBJ1-2, with D tentatively TRBD1 (5 bases). CDR3 in amino acids: CRPGGYYGYTF. In DNA, the CDR3 is TGCAGGCCCGGGGGGTACTATGGCTACACCTTC.